Presented here are 14 T cell receptor beta chains from one specimen sequenced in a study of siplizumab effects on memory and regulatory T cells. Libraries were prepared by immunoSEQ multiplex PCR; TCRdb keeps only in-frame clonotypes and omits some of them. The sample includes 26,000 or so clones, more than 65% of them seen just once. The sequenced material came from memory CD4+ T cells sorted from blood. These receptors all come from a human donor in good health.

The J gene is TRBJ1-3, the V gene TRBV18, with 7 bases that match TRBD1. The CDR3 contains 15 residues. V trimming: 4 bases; J trimming: 0 bases; junction bases outside the gene matches: 3. Germline lookup yields CDR1 KGHSH and CDR2 LQKENI. CDR3 amino acids: CASSRDSSSGNTIYF. The CDR3 nucleotides are TGTGCCAGCTCACGGGACAGTTCCTCTGGAAACACCATATATTTT.

The CDR3 loop reads CASSHSGTRGAQYF. Written as DNA, the CDR3 is TGTGCCAGCAGCCACTCGGGAACCCGTGGGGCGCAGTACTTC. The V and J genes are TRBV14 and TRBJ2-7, with D perhaps given as TRBD1 or TRBD2 (5 bases each). There are 14 residues in the CDR3. The V gene lost 3 bases and the J gene lost 9 bases, with 18 bases spanning the gap. Germline V gene data show CDR1 as SGHDN and CDR2 as FVKESK.

The chain recombines TRBV6-1 with TRBJ1-3; no clear D. Trimming took 3 bases from V and 4 from J, leaving 4 bases between them. CDR1 and CDR2 (germline): MNHNS, SASEGT. The CDR3 has 12 residues. The CDR3 DNA sequence: TGTGCCAGCAGTGACATGGGAAACACCATATATTTT. This gives the protein CASSDMGNTIYF.

The chain has TRBV10-3 and TRBJ1-4; D gene ambiguous. The V gene's germline CDR1 is ENHRY and CDR2 SYGVKD. V lost 6 bases to trimming and J lost 3 bases, with 8 bases between them. This CDR3 is built from 13 residues. The CDR3, as DNA: TGTGCCATCAGCCGGGCCTCTAATGAAAAACTGTTTTTT. It encodes CAISRASNEKLFF.

This chain links TRBV11-3 with TRBJ2-3, with D possibly TRBD1 on 6 matching bases. The germline gives CDR1 SGHNT, CDR2 YENEEA. The CDR3 loop spans 14 amino acids. V lost 3 bases and J 3 bases, leaving 10 bases between the germline ends. CDR3 loop: CASSFRGGTDTQYF. The CDR3 bases are TGTGCCAGCAGCTTCCGAGGGGGAACAGATACGCAGTATTTT.

The chain combines TRBV5-4 with TRBJ1-2; D remains unclear. The CDR3 runs 14 residues. V was clipped by 4 bases and J by 5 bases, with 15 bases between them. Germline CDR1 and CDR2: SGHNT and YYREEE (reference sequence). The CDR3 protein is CASSQATRAYGYTF. As DNA, the CDR3 is TGTGCCAGCAGCCAAGCAACAAGAGCTTATGGCTACACCTTC.

V gene TRBV6-5 combines with J gene TRBJ2-2; TRBD2 aligns across 9 bases. The CDR3 is 16 amino acids. CDR1 and CDR2 (germline): MNHEY, SVGAGI. With 2 bases clipped from V and 4 bases from J, the junction kept 5 bases outside the gene matches. CDR3 region: CASSYRSGSTTGELFF. CDR3 in DNA: TGTGCCAGCAGTTACCGTAGCGGGAGTACCACCGGGGAGCTGTTTTTT.

The rearrangement uses TRBV25-1 and TRBJ2-5, with TRBD1 identical over 8 bases. Germline-derived CDR1 and CDR2 are MGHDK and SYGVNS. The CDR3 runs 17 residues. The V gene end was trimmed by 4 bases and the J gene end by 5 bases; junction bases not matched to a gene: 15. The CDR3 DNA follows: TGTGCCAGCAGTGGACTCGGGGGACAGGCGGGCCGTGAGACCCAGTACTTC. As protein: CASSGLGGQAGRETQYF.

The rearrangement uses TRBV7-2 and TRBJ2-7; no reliable D call. V was clipped by 5 bases and J by 5 bases, with 13 bases between them. Germline CDR1 SGHTA, CDR2 FQGNSA. CDR3 length: 13 residues. The CDR3 loop is CASSTRRQHEQYF. CDR3 sequence (DNA): TGTGCCAGCAGCACCCGGAGACAACACGAGCAGTACTTC.

The V call is TRBV5-3, the J call TRBJ1-2, with 10 bases aligning to TRBD1. TRBV5-3 qualifies as an ORF whose function is uncertain. The CDR3 runs 15 residues. V gave up 1 base and J gave up 4 bases; unmatched junction bases: 4. The CDR3 DNA is TGTGCCAGAAGCTTGCGCCGGACAGGGGGCTATGGCTACACCTTC. Amino acid sequence: CARSLRRTGGYGYTF.

The rearrangement joins TRBV28 to TRBJ2-3, with 8 bases aligning to TRBD1. The CDR3 spans 16 residues. Trimming cost V 8 bases and J 3 bases; bases outside gene matches: 13. The germline CDR1 and CDR2 sequences are MDHEN and SYDVKM. CDR3 DNA: TGTGCCAGCCCTCCCAACCTGCAGGGGGCTACAGATACGCAGTATTTT. Amino acid sequence: CASPPNLQGATDTQYF. The full variable domain, completed using reference TRBV28 and TRBJ2-3, is DVKVTQSSRYLVKRTGEKVFLECVQDMDHENMFWYRQDPGLGLRLIYFSYDVKMKEKGDIPEGYSVSREKKERFSLILESASTNQTSMYLCASPPNLQGATDTQYFGPGTRLTVL.

This sequence joins TRBV6-6 and TRBJ2-1, with D perhaps TRBD1 (5 bases). Germline V gene sequence: CDR1 MNHNY, CDR2 SVGAGI (reference sequence). The CDR3 length is 14 residues. Trimming stripped 5 bases from V and 5 bases from J, with 13 bases between. Written as DNA, the CDR3 is TGTGCCAGCAGTCTAGGGGCGGAGAACAATGAGCAGTTCTTC. Translated: CASSLGAENNEQFF.

V gene TRBV6-5 combines with J gene TRBJ1-2; the D is unclear. This CDR3 region has 14 residues. The germline V gene has CDR1 MNHEY and CDR2 SVGAGI. Deletions cut 5 bases from V and 4 bases from J, with 14 bases between. CDR3 in DNA: TGTGCCAGCAGTCGCCCGGAAAGAGGCTATGGCTACACCTTC. As protein: CASSRPERGYGYTF.

DNA of the CDR3: TGTGCCAGCAAACAGGGGGCCCACGAGCAGTACTTC. The encoded protein is CASKQGAHEQYF. V gene TRBV6-5 combines with J gene TRBJ2-7; TRBD1 matches 9 bases. V was clipped by 7 bases and J by 5 bases; unmatched bases: 3. The germline V gene encodes CDR1 MNHEY and CDR2 SVGAGI. The CDR3 length is 12 residues.